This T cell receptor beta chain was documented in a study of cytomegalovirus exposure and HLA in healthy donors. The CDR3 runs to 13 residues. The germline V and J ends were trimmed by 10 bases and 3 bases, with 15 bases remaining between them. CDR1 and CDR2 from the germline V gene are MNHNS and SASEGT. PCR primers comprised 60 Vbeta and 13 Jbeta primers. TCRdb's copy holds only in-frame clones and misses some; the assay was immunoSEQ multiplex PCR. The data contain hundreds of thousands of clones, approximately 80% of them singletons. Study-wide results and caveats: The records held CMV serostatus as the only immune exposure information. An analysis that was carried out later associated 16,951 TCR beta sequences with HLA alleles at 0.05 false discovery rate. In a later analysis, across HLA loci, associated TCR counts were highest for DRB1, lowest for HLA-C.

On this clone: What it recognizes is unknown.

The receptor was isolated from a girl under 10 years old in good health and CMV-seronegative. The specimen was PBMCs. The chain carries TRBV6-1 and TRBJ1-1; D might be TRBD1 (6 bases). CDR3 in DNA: TGTGCCACTAGAGTACAGGGCGACACTGAAGCTTTCTTT. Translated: CATRVQGDTEAFF.